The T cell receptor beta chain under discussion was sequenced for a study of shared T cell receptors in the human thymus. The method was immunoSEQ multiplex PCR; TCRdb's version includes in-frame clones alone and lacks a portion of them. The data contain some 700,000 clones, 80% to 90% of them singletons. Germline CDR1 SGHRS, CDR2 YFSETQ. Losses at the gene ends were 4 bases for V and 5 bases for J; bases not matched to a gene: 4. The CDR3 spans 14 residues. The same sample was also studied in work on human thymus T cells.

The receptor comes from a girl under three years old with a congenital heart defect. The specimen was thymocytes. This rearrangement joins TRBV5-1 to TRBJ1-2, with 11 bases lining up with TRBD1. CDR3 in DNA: TGCGCCAGCAGCGGGGACAGGGGGTATTATGGCTACACCTTC. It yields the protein CASSGDRGYYGYTF.